Detailed here is one T cell receptor (beta chain). TCRdb's table, derived via immunoSEQ multiplex PCR, lists solely in-frame clones and lacks some. This sample yields around 260,000 clones, of which 75% to 95% are seen a single time; about 1.1% belongs to the top ten. The germline gives CDR1 SNHLY, CDR2 FYNNEI. Between the trimmed V and J ends, which lost 3 bases and 4 bases, there was a span of 10 bases. The CDR3 is made up of 14 amino acids. This record belongs to a study of blood T cell repertoires in COVID-19. Turning to the study itself: The analysed material was cDNA or gDNA that came from T cells, B-cell-depleted T cells, or PBMCs.

Input material: PBMCs or T cells enriched from blood (not recorded which). V usage is TRBV2 and J usage is TRBJ1-5, with unresolved D. The receptor comes from a woman under 40 who had recovered from COVID-19. The CDR3 is CASSDWVANQPQHF. The CDR3 DNA reads as TGTGCCAGCAGTGATTGGGTAGCTAATCAGCCCCAGCATTTT.